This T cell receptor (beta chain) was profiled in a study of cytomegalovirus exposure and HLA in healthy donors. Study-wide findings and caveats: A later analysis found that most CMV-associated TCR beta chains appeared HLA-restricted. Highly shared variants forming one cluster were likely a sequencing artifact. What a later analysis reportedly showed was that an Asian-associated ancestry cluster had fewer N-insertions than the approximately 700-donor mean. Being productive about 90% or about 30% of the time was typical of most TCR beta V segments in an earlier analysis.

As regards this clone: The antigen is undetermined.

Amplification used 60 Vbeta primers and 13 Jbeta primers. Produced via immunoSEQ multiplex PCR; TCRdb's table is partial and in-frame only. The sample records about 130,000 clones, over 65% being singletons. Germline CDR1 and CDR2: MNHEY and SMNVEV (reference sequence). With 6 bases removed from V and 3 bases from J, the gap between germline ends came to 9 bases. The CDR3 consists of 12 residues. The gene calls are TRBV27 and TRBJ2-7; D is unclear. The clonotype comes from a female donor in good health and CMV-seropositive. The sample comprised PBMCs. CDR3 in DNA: TGTGCCAGCAGCCCTAACCTCTACGAGCAGTACTTC. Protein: CASSPNLYEQYF.